The sequence of this TCR beta chain was determined in a study of T cells in tumors after PD-1 blockade. Genomic DNA template from tumor biopsies or peripheral blood, about 600 ng to 6,500 ng input. Generated by immunoSEQ multiplex PCR, the TCRdb table keeps only in-frame clones and is missing some. This sample yields around 51,000 clones, of which roughly 80% are seen a single time; approximately 4% belongs to the top ten. The V end was cut by 4 bases, the J end by 4 bases, with 12 bases between. Germline V gene lookup returns CDR1 MNHNY and CDR2 SVGAGI (reference sequence). The CDR3 covers 14 residues.

The receptor was isolated from a human donor with basal cell carcinoma. The material sequenced was PBMCs, taken before anti-PD-1 treatment. This sequence joins TRBV6-6 and TRBJ2-3; either TRBD1 or TRBD2 may fit D (6 bases each). CDR3 amino acids: CASSLLRGADTQYF. CDR3 in DNA: TGTGCCAGCAGTTTACTAAGGGGGGCAGATACGCAGTATTTT.